This entry describes one T cell receptor beta chain. Its antigen is as yet unknown. Other DNA sequences in this sample translate to the same CDR3. This sample is drawn from a study of shared clonotypes between healthy human individuals. Findings and limits, study-wide: Estimated clonotype richness was generally higher in naive than memory subsets. Donor scarcity curtailed the genetic and exposure-history diversity represented herein.

Nashville, Tennessee was home to all donors, who were Caucasian adults. About 30,000 T cell genomes, or approximately 190 ng DNA, went into the sorted-subset replicate PCRs. The repertoire was sequenced with immunoSEQ multiplex PCR; TCRdb's copy has only in-frame clones and lacks some. The repertoire includes around 750,000 clones, around 67% of them detected once, and less than 2% sits in the top ten. Looked up from germline, CDR1 is LNHDA and CDR2 is SQIVND (reference sequence). The CDR3 is made up of 15 amino acids. V shed 5 bases, J shed 6 bases, and the junction held 6 bases outside the gene matches.

The chain carries TRBV19 and TRBJ2-3; 12 bases fit TRBD2. Input material: memory CD4+ T cells sorted from blood. Subset in this sample: CD45RA-negative fraction. This TCR derives from a woman aged 25-40 years in good health. In DNA, the CDR3 is TGTGCCAGTAGTTGGCCTAGCGGGAGGGGTGATACGCAGTATTTT. This translates into CASSWPSGRGDTQYF.